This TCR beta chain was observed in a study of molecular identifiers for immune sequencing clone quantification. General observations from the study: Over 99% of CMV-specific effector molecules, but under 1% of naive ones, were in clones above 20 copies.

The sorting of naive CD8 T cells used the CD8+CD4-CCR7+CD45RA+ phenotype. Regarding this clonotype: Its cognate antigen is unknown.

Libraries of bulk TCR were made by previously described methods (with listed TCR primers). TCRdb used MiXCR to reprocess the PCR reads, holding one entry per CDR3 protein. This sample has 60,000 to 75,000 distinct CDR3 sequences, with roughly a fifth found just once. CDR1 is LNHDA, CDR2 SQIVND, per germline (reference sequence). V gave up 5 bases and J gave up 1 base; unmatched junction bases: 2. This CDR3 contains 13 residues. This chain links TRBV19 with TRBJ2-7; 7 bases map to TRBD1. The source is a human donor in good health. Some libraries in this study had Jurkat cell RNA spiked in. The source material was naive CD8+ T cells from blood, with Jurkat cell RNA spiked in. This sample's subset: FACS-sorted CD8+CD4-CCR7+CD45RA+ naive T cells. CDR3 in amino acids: CASSYRGSYEQYF. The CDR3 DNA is TGTGCCAGTAGTTACAGGGGATCCTACGAGCAGTACTTC.